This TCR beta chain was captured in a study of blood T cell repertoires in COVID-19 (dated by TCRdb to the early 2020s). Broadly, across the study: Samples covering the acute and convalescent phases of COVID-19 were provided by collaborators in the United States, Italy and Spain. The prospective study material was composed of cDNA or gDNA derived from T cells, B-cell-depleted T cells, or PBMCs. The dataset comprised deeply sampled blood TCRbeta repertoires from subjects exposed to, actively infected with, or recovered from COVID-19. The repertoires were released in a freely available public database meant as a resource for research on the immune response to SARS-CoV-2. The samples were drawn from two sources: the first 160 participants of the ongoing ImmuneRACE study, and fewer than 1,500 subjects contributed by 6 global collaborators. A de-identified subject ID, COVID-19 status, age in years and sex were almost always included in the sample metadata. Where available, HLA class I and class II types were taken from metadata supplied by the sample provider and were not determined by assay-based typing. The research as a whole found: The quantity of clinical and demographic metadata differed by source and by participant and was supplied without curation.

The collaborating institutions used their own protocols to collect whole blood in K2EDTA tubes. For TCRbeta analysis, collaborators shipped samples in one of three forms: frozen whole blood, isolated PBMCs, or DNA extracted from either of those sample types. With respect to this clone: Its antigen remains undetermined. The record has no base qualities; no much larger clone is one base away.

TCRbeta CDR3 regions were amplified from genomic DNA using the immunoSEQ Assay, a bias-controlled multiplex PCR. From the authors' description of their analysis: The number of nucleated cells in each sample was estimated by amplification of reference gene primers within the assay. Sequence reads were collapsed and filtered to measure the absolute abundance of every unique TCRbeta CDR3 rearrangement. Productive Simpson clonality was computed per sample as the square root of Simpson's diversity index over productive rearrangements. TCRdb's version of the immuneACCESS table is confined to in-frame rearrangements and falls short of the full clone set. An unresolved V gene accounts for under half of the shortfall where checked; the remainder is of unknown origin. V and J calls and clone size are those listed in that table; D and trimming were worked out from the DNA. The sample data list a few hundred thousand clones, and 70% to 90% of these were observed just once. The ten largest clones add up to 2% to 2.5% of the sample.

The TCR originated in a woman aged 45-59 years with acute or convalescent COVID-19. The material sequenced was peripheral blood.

DNA sequence: TGTGCCAGCAGGGAAGGGGGTTCACCCCTCCACTTT. It translates as CASREGGSPLHF. Recombination connected TRBV12-3 or TRBV12-4 to TRBJ1-6, and the D gene may be TRBD1, 6 bases matching. Measured from the cysteine to the phenylalanine, the CDR3 is 12 residues long. Of all the DNA, just the CDR3 is kept, 36 bases in frame from base 1. The trim is 6 bases for V and 9 bases for J, with a gap of 9 bases between the germline ends.